What follows are 28 T cell receptor beta chains derived from one specimen sequenced in a study of T-cell memory formation after mild COVID-19. TCRdb reanalysed the 5' RACE reads using MiXCR and keeps one entry per CDR3 protein. The table shows approximately 400,000 distinct CDR3 sequences, with roughly 18% occurring only once. The specimen was PBMCs or a T cell subset sorted from them (not recorded which). These receptors came from a man younger than 35 who had mild COVID-19 (a few samples of this study predate the infection). Cell type and time point are not known.

V gene TRBV27 combines with J gene TRBJ2-7, with 7 positions matching TRBD1. The CDR3 is made up of 13 amino acids. Germline V lookup: CDR1 MNHEY, CDR2 SMNVEV (reference sequence). V dropped 3 bases and J dropped 4; count of bases not matched to a gene: 3. This CDR3 is CASSLSRGYEQYF. In DNA form, the CDR3 reads TGTGCCAGCAGTTTGTCCAGGGGGTACGAGCAGTACTTC.

The chain joins TRBV5-5 to TRBJ2-3, with D possibly being TRBD2 (6 bases). This CDR3 is built from 16 residues. Germline assignment: CDR1 SGHKS and CDR2 YYEKEE (reference sequence). V was clipped by 0 bases and J by 2 bases, with 13 bases between them. The CDR3 nucleotides read TGTGCCAGCAGCTTGGCCTTGCGGGGCTACACAGATACGCAGTATTTT. Protein: CASSLALRGYTDTQYF.

Ten or more counts support this clonotype. This chain uses TRBV11-3 with TRBJ1-6; D perhaps matches TRBD1 (5 bases). This CDR3 spans 13 amino acids. Germline lookup yields CDR1 SGHNT and CDR2 YENEEA. V dropped 1 base and J dropped 10 bases, with 8 bases sitting between them. The CDR3 DNA reads as TGTGCCAGCAGCTTAGGAGGGGCGTCACCCCTCCACTTT. Translating it yields CASSLGGASPLHF. Filled out from reference TRBV11-3 and TRBJ1-6, the complete variable domain reads EAGVVQSPRYKIIEKKQPVAFWCNPISGHNTLYWYLQNLGQGPELLIRYENEEAVDDSQLPKDRFSAERLKGVDSTLKIQPAELGDSAVYLCASSLGGASPLHFGNGTRLTVT.

The chain uses TRBV27 and TRBJ2-3, with 9 bases that match TRBD1. CDR3 length equals 15 residues. Germline loops: CDR1 MNHEY, CDR2 SMNVEV (reference sequence). V dropped 4 bases and J dropped 4; count of bases not matched to a gene: 6. The CDR3 bases are TGTGCCAGCAGTTGGACAGGGGAGGCCCCAGATACGCAGTATTTT. Encoded protein: CASSWTGEAPDTQYF.

The rearrangement uses TRBV3-1 and TRBJ2-3; D is ambiguous. The CDR3 runs 14 residues. V was cut by 0 bases and J by 2 bases, with 6 bases left in between. CDR1 LGHDT and CDR2 YNNKEL come from the germline V gene (reference sequence). The CDR3 bases are TGTGCCAGCAGCCAAGATCAGGTCACAGATACGCAGTATTTT. Amino acids: CASSQDQVTDTQYF.

This clonotype was seen more than once but under ten times. The genes are TRBV6-1 and TRBJ1-1; 11 bases map to TRBD1. The germline CDR1 and CDR2 sequences are MNHNS and SASEGT. The CDR3 runs 14 residues. V was clipped by 7 bases and J by 4 bases; unmatched bases: 5. CDR3 sequence: CASKWGQGGTEAFF. CDR3 nucleotide sequence: TGTGCCAGCAAATGGGGACAGGGGGGCACTGAAGCTTTCTTT.

This clonotype was seen a handful of times. This chain uses TRBV19 with TRBJ1-1, with 7 bases that match TRBD1. Losses at the gene ends were 5 bases for V and 8 bases for J; bases not matched to a gene: 5. Germline V CDR1 and CDR2: LNHDA, SQIVND (reference sequence). There are 12 residues in the CDR3. CDR3 coding DNA: TGTGCCAGTAGTTCCGACAGGGCCGAAGCTTTCTTT. Amino acids: CASSSDRAEAFF. Full variable domain (rest looked up from reference TRBV19 and TRBJ1-1): DGGITQSPKYLFRKEGQNVTLSCEQNLNHDAMYWYRQDPGQGLRLIYYSQIVNDFQKGDIAEGYSVSREKKESFPLTVTSAQKNPTAFYLCASSSDRAEAFFGQGTRLTVV.

The sample holds a few counts of this clonotype. V is TRBV4-1 and J is TRBJ1-5, with unresolved D. The CDR3 consists of 15 residues. The V end lost 2 bases, the J end lost 9 bases, and 17 bases lay between the germline ends. The germline CDR1 and CDR2 sequences are MGHRA and YSYEKL. For the CDR3, the DNA is TGCGCCAGCAGCCAAACTCTCGGGTCCCGAGGGCCCCAGCATTTT. Translating gives CASSQTLGSRGPQHF.

J is TRBJ2-4 and V is TRBV9, with 7 bases matching TRBD1. In germline, CDR1 is SGDLS, CDR2 YYNGEE. With V trimmed by 4 bases and J by 2 bases, 9 bases remained unmatched. The CDR3 totals 16 residues. CDR3 nucleotides: TGTGCCAGCAGCCTCGGGACAGATCGATCCAAAAACATTCAGTACTTC. This sequence encodes CASSLGTDRSKNIQYF.

The sample holds many counts of this clonotype. V usage is TRBV4-3 and J usage is TRBJ2-1, with D possibly TRBD2 on 5 matching bases. The V gene's germline CDR1 is LGHNA and CDR2 YSLEER. Deletions cut 0 bases from V and 9 bases from J, with 12 bases between. The CDR3 is 14 amino acids. The CDR3 region is CASSQERVHGEQFF. The CDR3, as DNA: TGCGCCAGCAGCCAAGAGCGGGTTCATGGTGAGCAGTTCTTC.

J is TRBJ2-1 and V is TRBV5-4, with D maybe TRBD1 (5 bases). The CDR3 contains 15 residues. From germline, CDR1 is SGHNT and CDR2 YYREEE (reference sequence). V was pared by 4 bases and J by 2 bases, with 13 bases between. CDR3 nucleotide sequence: TGTGCCAGCAGCAGGGAACAGGAAGCCTACAATGAGCAGTTCTTC. Protein product: CASSREQEAYNEQFF. Together with reference TRBV5-4 and TRBJ2-1, the CDR3 gives the full variable domain: ETGVTQSPTHLIKTRGQQVTLRCSSQSGHNTVSWYQQALGQGPQFIFQYYREEENGRGNFPPRFSGLQFPNYSSELNVNALELDDSALYLCASSREQEAYNEQFFGPGTRLTVL.

This clonotype was counted only a few times. This sequence joins TRBV5-6 and TRBJ2-3; the D is unclear. V gave up 4 bases and J gave up 4 bases, with 13 bases separating them. Germline CDR1 SGHDT, CDR2 YYEEEE. The CDR3 covers 14 residues. The chain's CDR3 is CASSPPFGPDTQYF. The CDR3 DNA reads TGTGCCAGCAGCCCGCCTTTTGGGCCAGATACGCAGTATTTT.

In DNA form, the CDR3 reads TGCGCCAGCAGCCAAGGCACAGGGGGCGGCTACGAGCAGTACGTC. It specifies CASSQGTGGGYEQYV. V is TRBV4-3 and J is TRBJ2-7, with 9 nucleotides matching TRBD1. The V gene's germline CDR1 is LGHNA and CDR2 YSLEER. The ends lost 1 base at V and 3 bases at J; junction bases unmatched: 4. The CDR3 is 15 amino acids.

In this sample, this clonotype turned up a few times. The V call is TRBV3-1, the J call TRBJ1-1; D might be TRBD1 (5 bases). In germline, CDR1 is LGHDT, CDR2 YNNKEL (reference sequence). CDR3 size: 14 residues. Trimming took off 0 bases at V and 1 base at J, with 6 bases between the two ends. The CDR3 here is CASSQERGNTEAFF. As DNA, the CDR3 is TGTGCCAGCAGCCAAGAAAGGGGGAACACTGAAGCTTTCTTT.

The V gene is TRBV20-1, the J gene TRBJ2-1; D unclear. V lost 5 bases to trimming and J lost 3 bases, with 8 bases between them. The CDR3 length is 12 residues. Per the germline V gene, CDR1 is DFQATT and CDR2 is SNEGSKA (reference sequence). As DNA, the CDR3 is TGCAGTGCTTCCATCGTCTACAATGAGCAGTTCTTC. Translated: CSASIVYNEQFF.

The chain combines TRBV11-2 with TRBJ2-3; D unresolved. The V gene's germline CDR1 is SGHAT and CDR2 FQNNGV. Trimming pared 7 bases from V and 2 bases from J, leaving 13 bases between. The CDR3 is made up of 14 amino acids. The CDR3: CASKASSSTDTQYF. DNA of the CDR3: TGTGCCAGCAAAGCGTCCTCATCCACAGATACGCAGTATTTT. The complete variable domain, with remaining parts taken from reference TRBV11-2 and TRBJ2-3, reads EAGVAQSPRYKIIEKRQSVAFWCNPISGHATLYWYQQILGQGPKLLIQFQNNGVVDDSQLPKDRFSAERLKGVDSTLKIQPAKLEDSAVYLCASKASSSTDTQYFGPGTRLTVL.

This clonotype was picked up a small number of times. The chain carries TRBV6-6 and TRBJ2-1, with D perhaps matching TRBD2 (5 bases). This CDR3 has 13 amino acids. The V end was cut by 6 bases, the J end by 10 bases, with 16 bases between. Per the germline V gene, CDR1 is MNHNY and CDR2 is SVGAGI (reference sequence). The CDR3 loop reads CASSPRGKGEQFF. The CDR3 bases are TGTGCCAGCAGCCCACGGGGAAAAGGGGAGCAGTTCTTC.

This clonotype was counted between two and nine times. The chain recombines TRBV6-5 with TRBJ2-7; weak D call: TRBD2 (6 bases). CDR1 and CDR2 (germline): MNHEY, SVGAGI. Trimming cost V 0 bases and J 11 bases, with 14 bases left between them. The CDR3 totals 13 residues. In nucleotides, the CDR3 is TGTGCCAGCAGTTACTCCCTGGGGGGAAGGAAGTACGTC. It translates to CASSYSLGGRKYV.

This chain uses TRBV4-3 with TRBJ2-7, with D perhaps matching TRBD1 (5 bases). Germline loops: CDR1 LGHNA, CDR2 YSLEER. The CDR3 loop spans 15 amino acids. V was pared by 0 bases and J by 3 bases, with 12 bases between. This chain's CDR3 is CASSQDRVQGYEQYF. Written as DNA, the CDR3 is TGCGCCAGCAGCCAAGACAGGGTCCAAGGCTACGAGCAGTACTTC.

This chain uses TRBV9 with TRBJ1-1, with D unresolved. V dropped 4 bases and J dropped 3 bases, with 16 bases sitting between them. The CDR3 totals 15 residues. Per the germline V gene, CDR1 is SGDLS and CDR2 is YYNGEE. CDR3 sequence reads: CASSPFEGWDTEAFF. CDR3 nucleotides: TGTGCCAGCAGCCCTTTTGAGGGCTGGGACACTGAAGCTTTCTTT. The variable domain in full, completed from reference TRBV9 and TRBJ1-1, reads DSGVTQTPKHLITATGQRVTLRCSPRSGDLSVYWYQQSLDQGLQFLIQYYNGEERAKGNILERFSAQQFPDLHSELNLSSLELGDSALYFCASSPFEGWDTEAFFGQGTRLTVV.

The chain uses TRBV4-1 and TRBJ2-1; no clear D gene. This CDR3 spans 17 amino acids. CDR1 is MGHRA, CDR2 YSYEKL, per germline. The ends were cut back, 1 base at V and 3 bases at J, with 16 bases in the middle. The CDR3 is CASSQVYNTRIYNEQFF. The CDR3 DNA reads as TGCGCCAGCAGCCAAGTCTATAATACACGGATCTACAATGAGCAGTTCTTC.

The V and J genes are TRBV15 and TRBJ2-2; D is undetermined. The germline V gene has CDR1 LNHNV and CDR2 YYDKDF (reference sequence). This CDR3 comprises 15 residues. With 5 bases removed from V and 1 base from J, the gap between germline ends came to 11 bases. CDR3 in amino acids: CATSPQRVNTGELFF. The CDR3 DNA reads TGTGCCACCAGCCCTCAAAGGGTGAACACCGGGGAGCTGTTTTTT. Complete variable domain (other parts from reference TRBV15 and TRBJ2-2): DAMVIQNPRYQVTQFGKPVTLSCSQTLNHNVMYWYQQKSSQAPKLLFHYYDKDFNNEADTPDNFQSRRPNTSFCFLDIRSPGLGDTAMYLCATSPQRVNTGELFFGEGSRLTVL.

The sample holds a few counts of this clonotype. The V and J genes are TRBV6-6 and TRBJ1-6; unclear D gene. Per germline, CDR1 MNHNY and CDR2 SVGAGI (reference sequence). The CDR3 is made up of 12 amino acids. V was trimmed by 2 bases and J by 14 bases, leaving 10 bases between them. The CDR3 DNA sequence: TGTGCCAGCAGTTACCCGGAGCGGGCCCTCCACTTT. Protein sequence: CASSYPERALHF.

The chain carries TRBV30 and TRBJ2-5, with 10 bases lining up with TRBD2. Trimming at V came to 7 bases and at J to 5 bases, leaving 7 bases not matched to a gene. This CDR3 comprises 13 residues. The germline V gene has CDR1 GTSNPN and CDR2 SVGIG (reference sequence). The CDR3 DNA is TGTGCCTCGGCTTATAGCGGGGGGGAGACCCAGTACTTC. This encodes CASAYSGGETQYF.

This clonotype was observed a handful of times. The CDR3: CASSLARAGWADTQYF. The CDR3 DNA reads TGTGCCAGCAGTTTAGCCAGGGCTGGGTGGGCAGATACGCAGTATTTT. The J gene is TRBJ2-3, the V gene TRBV12-3 or TRBV12-4; tentatively, D is TRBD1 (5 bases). The CDR3 spans 16 residues. V lost 0 bases, J lost 4 bases, and 14 bases lay in between.

The V call is TRBV28, the J call TRBJ2-7, with D possibly being TRBD1 (6 bases). Trimming took off 2 bases at V and 7 bases at J, with 12 bases between the two ends. The CDR3 consists of 13 residues. CDR1 and CDR2 (germline): MDHEN, SYDVKM. The CDR3 coding sequence is TGTGCCAGCAGTTTACTGGGGGCTCAAGAGCAGTACGTC. This sequence encodes CASSLLGAQEQYV.

In this sample, this clonotype turned up a few times. The chain has TRBV5-1 and TRBJ2-7; possibly TRBD2 for D (6 bases). Germline V lookup: CDR1 SGHRS, CDR2 YFSETQ. V dropped 4 bases and J dropped 6 bases, with 20 bases sitting between them. CDR3 length: 15 residues. The CDR3 sequence is CASSPGVGDPLEQYF. The CDR3 DNA sequence: TGCGCCAGCAGCCCGGGGGTCGGGGATCCCCTCGAGCAGTACTTC.

The chain recombines TRBV29-1 with TRBJ1-4; D is unclear. Trimming cost V 4 bases and J 4 bases, with 10 bases left between them. The CDR3 is 13 residues long. CDR1 and CDR2 from the germline V gene are SQVTM and ANQGSEA. This chain's CDR3 is CSVAGGFNEKLFF. In DNA form, the CDR3 reads TGCAGCGTTGCCGGAGGTTTTAATGAAAAACTGTTTTTT.